This TCR beta chain was recovered during a study of lymphopenia after photon versus proton radiotherapy. Trimming stripped 6 bases from V and 4 bases from J, with 12 bases between. CDR3 length: 13 residues. From germline, CDR1 is MNHNS and CDR2 SASEGT. Notes on the study in general: Larger post-nadir TCR diversity loss correlated inversely with survival in deceased patients. Oligoclonal CD8+ Temra expansion after nadir drove photon patients' diversity drop. Proton therapy kept repertoires fairly stable, unlike photons, which gained effector/memory cells. Better survival with proton therapy was suggested as possible, not demonstrated.

Turning to this clone: Its specificity is not known.

TCRdb keeps only in-frame clones here, not all; method: immunoSEQ multiplex PCR. The sample gives 16,000 or so clones, roughly nine tenths of which show up once; 55% to 70% is in the top ten. Specimen: peripheral blood, collected from a patient treated with proton-based radiotherapy. The rearrangement uses TRBV6-1 and TRBJ1-2, with D hard to call. This clonotype was obtained from a woman aged 55-75 years with cholangiocarcinoma. Some clones in this sample may be carry-over from other donors' samples. CDR3 bases: TGTGCCAGCAGAGAAAGAGAACCCTATGGCTACACCTTC. Protein sequence: CASREREPYGYTF.